The present TCR beta chain was sequenced within a study of T cell responses to AZD1222 COVID-19 vaccine. The assay was immunoSEQ multiplex PCR, and TCRdb's table has in-frame clones only and misses some. The table records roughly 100,000 clones, approximately 90% of them present only once. This CDR3 has 22 residues. With 4 bases clipped from V and 0 bases from J, the junction kept 19 bases outside the gene matches. Germline V gives CDR1 SGHVS, CDR2 FQNEAQ. The source of this sequence is an adult in good health. This material consisted of peripheral blood, taken on day 0 of AZD1222 vaccination. The genes are TRBV7-8 and TRBJ2-1; TRBD2 agrees at 12 bases. This CDR3 is CASSYGLAGSLLLSPSYNEQFF. The CDR3 nucleotides read TGTGCCAGCAGCTACGGACTAGCGGGATCGCTCTTACTTTCCCCCTCCTACAATGAGCAGTTCTTC.